One and the same sample provided the 26 T cell receptor beta chains below, sequenced in a study of T cells in Graves' hyperthyroidism and ophthalmopathy (dated by TCRdb to between 2017 and 2020). Library construction relied on multiplex PCR. The sequencing machine was an Illumina HiSeq 2000. The TCR beta CDR3 regions were amplified from the RNA transcripts. The TCR CDR3 was subjected to a first round of RT-PCR using the HTBI primer set and the Qiagen OneStep RT-PCR kit. TCRdb redid the processing of the public reads, applying fastp at Q25 and MiXCR, and retained in-frame beta chains. Every entry covers one CDR3 protein and lists the most common genes and DNA from its rows. This sample holds 300,000 to 450,000 distinct CDR3 sequences; about 15% were observed only once. The ten largest clones represent approximately 11% of the sample. Sequenced material: blood. The receptor source for this set is a woman aged 55-75 years with Graves' hyperthyroidism.

This clonotype has a count of ten or more. J is TRBJ2-3 and V is TRBV2; no definite D call. Per the germline V gene, CDR1 is SNHLY and CDR2 is FYNNEI. V lost 1 base to trimming and J lost 6 bases, with 11 bases between them. There are 14 residues in the CDR3. CDR3 sequence reads: CASSEVILGDTQYF. The DNA of the CDR3 is TGTGCCAGCAGTGAAGTCATTCTAGGGGATACGCAGTATTTT.

This clonotype was counted ten times or more. The chain is built from TRBV3-1 and TRBJ1-5, with 8 bases fitting TRBD1. The CDR3 covers 14 residues. CDR1 is LGHDT and CDR2 is YNNKEL in the germline V gene (reference sequence). V gave up 4 bases and J gave up 5 bases; unmatched junction bases: 4. The DNA of the CDR3 is TGTGCCAGCAGCCGAGCGGGACAGGATCAGCCCCAGCATTTT. Encoded protein: CASSRAGQDQPQHF.

The sample holds many counts of this clonotype. The CDR3 loop reads CASSLASGLAVNYYEQYF. DNA of the CDR3: TGTGCCAGCAGTTTAGCCTCGGGACTAGCGGTGAATTACTACGAGCAGTACTTC. The chain recombines TRBV12-3 or TRBV12-4 with TRBJ2-7; 11 bases map to TRBD2. The CDR3 contains 18 residues. Trimming at V came to 0 bases and at J to 3 bases, leaving 10 bases not matched to a gene.

This clonotype was seen repeatedly, ten times or more. The genes are TRBV11-2 and TRBJ2-5; no definite D call. CDR3 length: 16 residues. Deletions cut 2 bases from V and 3 bases from J, with 16 bases between. Germline lookup yields CDR1 SGHAT and CDR2 FQNNGV. The CDR3 is CASSLRVDRGEETQYF. In DNA, the CDR3 is TGTGCCAGCAGCTTAAGAGTGGATCGAGGCGAAGAGACCCAGTACTTC.

This clonotype showed up many times. This chain connects TRBV20-1 to TRBJ2-4, with D possibly being TRBD1 (5 bases). From germline, CDR1 is DFQATT and CDR2 SNEGSKA (reference sequence). This CDR3 is built from 13 residues. V lost 6 bases and J lost 0, with 9 bases in between. CDR3 in DNA: TGCAGTGCGAAGGGGATAGCCAAAAACATTCAGTACTTC. It encodes CSAKGIAKNIQYF.

The chain couples TRBV11-3 to TRBJ2-4; 7 bases map to TRBD2. This CDR3 comprises 14 residues. The V segment lost 5 bases and the J segment 7 bases; nucleotides outside the gene matches: 8. Germline V CDR1 and CDR2: SGHNT, YENEEA. This CDR3 reads CASSARGGRNIQYF. CDR3 sequence (DNA): TGTGCCAGCAGCGCACGGGGAGGGAGGAACATTCAGTACTTC.

V usage is TRBV29-1 and J usage is TRBJ2-1; D perhaps matches TRBD1 (6 bases). Trimming removed 4 bases at V and 3 bases at J, with 10 bases between. Germline values: CDR1 SQVTM, CDR2 ANQGSEA. The CDR3 contains 13 residues. The CDR3 here is CSVGGGGYNEQFF. The CDR3 DNA follows: TGCAGCGTTGGTGGGGGCGGCTACAATGAGCAGTTCTTC.

This clonotype was picked up many times. The rearrangement uses TRBV30 and TRBJ2-1, with D unresolved. The ends were cut back, 2 bases at V and 5 bases at J, with 7 bases in the middle. CDR1 is GTSNPN, CDR2 SVGIG, per germline (reference sequence). This CDR3 has 12 amino acids. CDR3 sequence reads: CAWSRIDNEQFF. The CDR3 DNA reads as TGTGCCTGGAGTCGGATAGACAATGAGCAGTTCTTC.

This clonotype was observed once. The chain recombines TRBV7-6 with TRBJ2-1; D is unresolved. The V end was cut by 1 base, the J end by 6 bases, with 13 bases between. Per germline, CDR1 SGHVS and CDR2 FNYEAQ. This CDR3 is 15 amino acids long. The CDR3 sequence: CASSLVPGHPNEQFF. The DNA for the CDR3 is TGTGCCAGCAGCTTAGTCCCCGGCCACCCCAATGAGCAGTTCTTC.

This chain connects TRBV20-1 to TRBJ2-5; 8 nucleotides agree with TRBD1. Germline values: CDR1 DFQATT, CDR2 SNEGSKA (reference sequence). Trimming took 2 bases from V and 4 from J; bases not matched to a gene: 6. This CDR3 contains 14 residues. The chain's CDR3 is CSARQGAGRETQYF. The DNA of the CDR3 is TGCAGTGCTAGACAGGGGGCTGGTAGAGAGACCCAGTACTTC.

The V call is TRBV7-9, the J call TRBJ2-7; D uncertain. CDR1 is SEHNR and CDR2 is FQNEAQ in the germline V gene (reference sequence). The V gene lost 1 base and the J gene lost 7 bases, with 20 bases spanning the gap. The CDR3 has 16 residues. The CDR3 nucleotides are TGTGCCAGCAGCTTAGGGTCGCCAGGCCCTTCTGGTGAGCAGTACTTC. Its protein is CASSLGSPGPSGEQYF.

This clonotype was counted a few times. The chain carries TRBV10-3 and TRBJ1-5; TRBD1 might be the D (5 bases). Germline V gives CDR1 ENHRY, CDR2 SYGVKD. This CDR3 is 12 amino acids long. The V end lost 0 bases, the J end lost 13 bases, and 10 bases lay between the germline ends. CDR3: CAISESGREQHF. CDR3 nucleotide sequence: TGTGCCATCAGTGAGTCCGGCAGGGAACAGCATTTT.

At least ten counts were recorded for this clonotype. V usage is TRBV19 and J usage is TRBJ2-5; either TRBD1 or TRBD2 may supply D (7 bases each). CDR1 is LNHDA, CDR2 SQIVND, per germline (reference sequence). CDR3 length: 18 residues. V lost 4 bases, J lost 1 base, and 22 bases lay in between. This CDR3 reads CASSRGGTAGGLQETQYF. CDR3 sequence (DNA): TGTGCCAGTAGTAGGGGGGGGACAGCTGGGGGGCTCCAAGAGACCCAGTACTTC.

This clonotype was recorded at least ten times. The V gene is TRBV3-1, the J gene TRBJ2-3, with TRBD1 matching 9 bases. Trimming removed 6 bases from V and 3 bases from J; junction bases left unmatched: 7. The CDR3 covers 15 residues. Germline CDR1 and CDR2: LGHDT and YNNKEL (reference sequence). Here the CDR3 reads CASSLQGARTDTQYF. DNA for the CDR3: TGTGCCAGCAGTCTACAGGGGGCGCGTACAGATACGCAGTATTTT.

The sample holds many counts of this clonotype. The rearrangement links TRBV6-6 to TRBJ1-5, with D tentatively TRBD1 (5 bases). The CDR3 is 15 amino acids. V was clipped by 0 bases and J by 4 bases, with 10 bases between them. Germline CDR1 is MNHNY and CDR2 is SVGAGI (reference sequence). The DNA of the CDR3 is TGTGCCAGCAGTTACTCGTGGACACGGAATCAGCCCCAGCATTTT. Its translation is CASSYSWTRNQPQHF.

This clonotype has just one count. This chain's CDR3 is CASSYSGGLGGEQYF. As DNA, the CDR3 is TGTGCCAGCAGTTACTCGGGGGGGCTCGGAGGCGAGCAGTACTTC. The chain combines TRBV6-2 or TRBV6-3 with TRBJ2-7, with D tentatively TRBD2 (7 bases). Germline CDR1 is MNHEY and CDR2 is SVGEGT. There are 15 residues in the CDR3. Trimming pared 0 bases from V and 6 bases from J, leaving 15 bases between.

The V call is TRBV28, the J call TRBJ1-2; D is perhaps TRBD1 (6 bases). Trimming removed 1 base at V and 2 bases at J, with 11 bases between. The CDR3 covers 15 residues. The germline CDR1 and CDR2 sequences are MDHEN and SYDVKM. The CDR3: CASSLYRRGNYGYTF. The CDR3, as DNA: TGTGCCAGCAGTTTATACAGGAGGGGGAACTATGGCTACACCTTC.

The chain uses TRBV14 and TRBJ1-1; D is unclear. The V gene lost 0 bases and the J gene lost 1 base, with 6 bases spanning the gap. The CDR3 covers 14 residues. The germline gives CDR1 SGHDN, CDR2 FVKESK. CDR3 protein: CASSQETWNTEAFF. CDR3 bases: TGTGCCAGCAGCCAAGAAACGTGGAACACTGAAGCTTTCTTT. The full variable domain, completed using reference TRBV14 and TRBJ1-1, is EAGVTQFPSHSVIEKGQTVTLRCDPISGHDNLYWYRRVMGKEIKFLLHFVKESKQDESGMPNNRFLAERTGGTYSTLKVQPAELEDSGVYFCASSQETWNTEAFFGQGTRLTVV.

Of note for this clonotype: A much larger clone differs by one base, so this may be a read error. The rearrangement uses TRBV5-6 and TRBJ2-2; a possible D gene is TRBD1 (6 bases). Looked up from germline, CDR1 is SGHDT and CDR2 is YYEEEE. This CDR3 comprises 14 residues. CDR3 in amino acids: CASSLTGFTRELFF. The CDR3 nucleotides are TGTGCCAGCAGCTTGACAGGGTTCACCAGGGAGCTGTTTTTT. The full variable domain, rest sourced from reference TRBV5-6 and TRBJ2-2, is DAGVTQSPTHLIKTRGQQVTLRCSPKSGHDTVSWYQQALGQGPQFIFQYYEEEERQRGNFPDRFSGHQFPNYSSELNVNALLLGDSALYLCASSLTGFTRELFFGEGSRLTVL.

There are a few counts of this clonotype. The V and J genes are TRBV12-3 or TRBV12-4 and TRBJ1-2, with unresolved D. This CDR3 has 15 residues. V was clipped by 1 base and J by 7 bases, with 16 bases between them. CDR3: CASSLDAFGGFGYTF. The CDR3 DNA sequence: TGTGCCAGCAGTTTAGATGCATTTGGCGGTTTTGGCTACACCTTC.

The chain links TRBV29-1 to TRBJ2-5; 12 bases match TRBD2. CDR1 SQVTM and CDR2 ANQGSEA come from the germline V gene. J lost 7 bases, V lost 4 bases, and 7 bases had no gene match. The CDR3 has 14 amino acids. CDR3 sequence reads: CSVAGASGRGTQYF. The DNA for the CDR3 is TGCAGCGTTGCAGGGGCTAGCGGGAGGGGGACCCAGTACTTC. Together with reference TRBV29-1 and TRBJ2-5, the CDR3 gives the full variable domain: SAVISQKPSRDICQRGTSLTIQCQVDSQVTMMFWYRQQPGQSLTLIATANQGSEATYESGFVIDKFPISRPNLTFSTLTVSNMSPEDSSIYLCSVAGASGRGTQYFGPGTRLLVL.

The sample holds a few counts of this clonotype. A clone one base away is much larger, so this may be a read error. The gene calls are TRBV6-1 and TRBJ2-5; possibly TRBD1 or TRBD2 for D (5 bases each). The germline V and J ends were trimmed by 6 bases and 2 bases, with 16 bases remaining between them. The germline V gene encodes CDR1 MNHNS and CDR2 SASEGT. The CDR3 runs 15 residues. The CDR3 sequence: CASRQSGAGQETQYF. DNA for the CDR3: TGTGCCAGCAGACAGTCCGGGGCAGGGCAAGAGACCCAGTACTTC.

The V gene is TRBV6-1, the J gene TRBJ2-1, with 10 bases lining up with TRBD1. V dropped 6 bases and J dropped 4; count of bases not matched to a gene: 9. Germline V gives CDR1 MNHNS, CDR2 SASEGT. CDR3 length: 16 amino acids. DNA for the CDR3: TGTGCCAGCAGGAGAGACCGGGACAGGGGTTACAATGAGCAGTTCTTC. Its translation: CASRRDRDRGYNEQFF.

This clonotype was seen many times. The V and J genes are TRBV10-3 and TRBJ2-7; 13 bases agree with TRBD2. The V segment lost 2 bases and the J segment 4 bases; nucleotides outside the gene matches: 5. The CDR3 sequence is 16 residues long. In germline, CDR1 is ENHRY, CDR2 SYGVKD. The DNA for the CDR3 is TGTGCCATCAGTGAGCGGACTAGCGGGAGCACATACGAGCAGTACTTC. Protein product: CAISERTSGSTYEQYF.

The chain combines TRBV4-1 with TRBJ2-7, with D perhaps TRBD1 (5 bases). The CDR3 contains 17 residues. V lost 1 base and J 6 bases, leaving 22 bases between the germline ends. Germline V gene data show CDR1 as MGHRA and CDR2 as YSYEKL. The DNA for the CDR3 is TGCGCCAGCAGCCAAGTTCTCGCCAGGGCTGATCCCTTCGAGCAGTACTTC. This translates into CASSQVLARADPFEQYF.

V gene TRBV11-3 combines with J gene TRBJ2-3; D could derive from TRBD1 or TRBD2 (5 bases each). CDR3 length equals 13 residues. Germline loops: CDR1 SGHNT, CDR2 YENEEA. V was clipped by 3 bases and J by 8 bases, with 12 bases between them. The CDR3 bases are TGTGCCAGCAGCTTCACGGGGCAGGGTACGCAGTATTTT. It encodes CASSFTGQGTQYF.